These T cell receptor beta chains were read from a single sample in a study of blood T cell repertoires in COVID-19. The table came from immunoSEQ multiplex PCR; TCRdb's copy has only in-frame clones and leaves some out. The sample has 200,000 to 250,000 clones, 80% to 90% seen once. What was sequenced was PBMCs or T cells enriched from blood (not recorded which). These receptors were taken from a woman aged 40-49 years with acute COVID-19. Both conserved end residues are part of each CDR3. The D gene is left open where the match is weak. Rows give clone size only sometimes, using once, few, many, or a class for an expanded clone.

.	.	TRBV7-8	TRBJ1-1	CASSLPGLYTEAFF	TGTGCCAGCAGCTTACCCGGTTTGTACACTGAAGCTTTCTTT
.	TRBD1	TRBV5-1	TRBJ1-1	CASSFGTGAEAFF	TGCGCCAGCAGCTTCGGGACAGGGGCTGAAGCTTTCTTT
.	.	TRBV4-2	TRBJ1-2	CASRPSSKTGYGYTF	TGTGCCAGCAGACCCTCGTCCAAAACGGGCTATGGCTACACCTTC
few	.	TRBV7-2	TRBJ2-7	CASGSIPGQYFEQYF	TGTGCCAGCGGATCGATCCCGGGACAATACTTCGAACAGTACTTC
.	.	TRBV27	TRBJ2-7	CASSLKGKGGRLGTYEQYF	TGTGCCAGCAGTTTAAAAGGTAAAGGAGGCCGTTTAGGGACCTACGAGCAGTACTTC
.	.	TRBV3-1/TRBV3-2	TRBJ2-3	CASSQALGTDTQYF	TGTGCCAGCAGTCAAGCGTTAGGCACAGATACGCAGTATTTT
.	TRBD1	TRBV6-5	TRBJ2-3	CASSPRDRGSDTQYF	TGTGCCAGCAGCCCCCGGGACAGGGGCTCAGATACGCAGTATTTT
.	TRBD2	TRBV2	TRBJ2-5	CASRSGMGETQYF	TGTGCCAGCCGAAGCGGGATGGGGGAGACCCAGTACTTC
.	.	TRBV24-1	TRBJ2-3	CATSDWERDTQYF	TGTGCCACCAGTGATTGGGAGAGGGATACGCAGTATTTT
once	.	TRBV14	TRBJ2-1	CASSHRIEQFF	TGTGCCAGCAGCCACCGTATAGAGCAGTTCTTC
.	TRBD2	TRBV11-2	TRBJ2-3	CASGGGIQDTQYF	TGTGCCAGCGGGGGGGGAATACAGGATACGCAGTATTTT
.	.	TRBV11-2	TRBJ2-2	CASSLLGARNTGELFF	TGTGCCAGCAGCTTATTAGGGGCGCGGAACACCGGGGAGCTGTTTTTT
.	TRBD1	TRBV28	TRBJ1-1	CASSLLPGQGRTEAFF	TGTGCCAGCAGCTTGTTGCCGGGACAGGGGAGGACTGAAGCTTTCTTT
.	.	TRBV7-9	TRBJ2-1	CASSSRTAYNEQFF	TGTGCCAGCAGCTCTCGGACAGCCTACAATGAGCAGTTCTTC
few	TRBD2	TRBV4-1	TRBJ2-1	CASSQGGTSGANEQFF	TGCGCCAGCAGCCAAGGAGGGACTAGCGGGGCCAATGAGCAGTTCTTC